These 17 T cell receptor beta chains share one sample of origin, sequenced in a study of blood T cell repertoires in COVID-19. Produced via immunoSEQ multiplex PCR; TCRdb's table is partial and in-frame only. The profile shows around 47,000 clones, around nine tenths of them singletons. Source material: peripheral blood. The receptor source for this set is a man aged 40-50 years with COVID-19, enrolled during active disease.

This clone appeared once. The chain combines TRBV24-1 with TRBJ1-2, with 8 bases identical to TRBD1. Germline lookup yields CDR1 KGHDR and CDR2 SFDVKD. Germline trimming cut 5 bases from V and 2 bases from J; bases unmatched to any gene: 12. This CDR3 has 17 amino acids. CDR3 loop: CATSGGTGGTNNYGYTF. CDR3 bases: TGTGCCACCAGTGGCGGGACAGGAGGCACCAACAACTATGGCTACACCTTC.

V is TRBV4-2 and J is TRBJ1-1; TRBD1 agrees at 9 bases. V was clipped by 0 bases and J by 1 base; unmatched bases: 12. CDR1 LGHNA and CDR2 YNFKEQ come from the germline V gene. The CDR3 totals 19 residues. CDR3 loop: CASSQDGVILTGGNTEAFF. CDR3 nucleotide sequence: TGTGCCAGCAGCCAAGATGGGGTAATCTTGACAGGGGGGAACACTGAAGCTTTCTTT.

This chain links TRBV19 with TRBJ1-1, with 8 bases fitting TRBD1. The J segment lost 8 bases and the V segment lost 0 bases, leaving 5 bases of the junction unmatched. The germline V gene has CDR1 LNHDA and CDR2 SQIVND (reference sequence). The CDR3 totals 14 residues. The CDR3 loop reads CASSIETGTGEAFF. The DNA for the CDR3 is TGTGCCAGTAGTATAGAGACCGGGACAGGAGAAGCTTTCTTT. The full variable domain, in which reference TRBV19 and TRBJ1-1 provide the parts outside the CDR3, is DGGITQSPKYLFRKEGQNVTLSCEQNLNHDAMYWYRQDPGQGLRLIYYSQIVNDFQKGDIAEGYSVSREKKESFPLTVTSAQKNPTAFYLCASSIETGTGEAFFGQGTRLTVV.

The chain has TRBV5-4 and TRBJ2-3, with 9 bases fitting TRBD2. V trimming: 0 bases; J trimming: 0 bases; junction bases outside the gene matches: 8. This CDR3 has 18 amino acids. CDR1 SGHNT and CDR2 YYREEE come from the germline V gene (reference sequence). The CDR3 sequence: CASSLAGGGAKSTDTQYF. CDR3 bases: TGTGCCAGCAGCTTGGCTGGCGGGGGGGCCAAGAGCACAGATACGCAGTATTTT.

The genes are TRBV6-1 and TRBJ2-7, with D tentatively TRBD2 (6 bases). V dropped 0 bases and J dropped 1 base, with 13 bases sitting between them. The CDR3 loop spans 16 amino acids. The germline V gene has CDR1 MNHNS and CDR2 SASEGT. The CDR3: CASSEALTGRSYEQYF. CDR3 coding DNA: TGTGCCAGCAGTGAAGCGCTGACGGGGAGGTCCTACGAGCAGTACTTC.

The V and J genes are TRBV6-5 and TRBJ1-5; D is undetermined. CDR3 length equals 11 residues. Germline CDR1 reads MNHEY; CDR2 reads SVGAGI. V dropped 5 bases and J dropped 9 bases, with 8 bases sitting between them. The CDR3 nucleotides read TGTGCCAGCAGTAACGGAGGGCCCCAGCATTTT. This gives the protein CASSNGGPQHF.

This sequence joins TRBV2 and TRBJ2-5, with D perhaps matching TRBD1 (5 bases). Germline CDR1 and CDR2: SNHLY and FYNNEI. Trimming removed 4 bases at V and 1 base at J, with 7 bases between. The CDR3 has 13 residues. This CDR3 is CASSVQGQETQYF. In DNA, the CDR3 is TGTGCCAGCAGTGTTCAGGGCCAAGAGACCCAGTACTTC.

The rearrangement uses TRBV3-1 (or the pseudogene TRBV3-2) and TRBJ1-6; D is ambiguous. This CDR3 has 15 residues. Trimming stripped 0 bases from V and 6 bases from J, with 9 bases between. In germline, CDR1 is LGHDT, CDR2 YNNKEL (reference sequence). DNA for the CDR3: TGTGCCAGCAGCCAAGATAAGGGAGCTAATTCACCCCTCCACTTT. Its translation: CASSQDKGANSPLHF.

CDR3: CASSQGLAGLTYEQYF. In DNA, the CDR3 is TGTGCCAGCAGCCAGGGACTAGCGGGACTTACCTACGAGCAGTACTTC. The rearrangement uses TRBV7-2 and TRBJ2-7; TRBD2 matches 13 bases. Trimming took 5 bases from V and 2 from J; bases not matched to a gene: 6. Germline CDR1 reads SGHTA; CDR2 reads FQGNSA. The CDR3 covers 16 residues. Looking up the rest from reference TRBV7-2 and TRBJ2-7 gives the full variable domain: GAGVSQSPSNKVTEKGKDVELRCDPISGHTALYWYRQSLGQGLEFLIYFQGNSAPDKSGLPSDRFSAERTGGSVSTLTIQRTQQEDSAVYLCASSQGLAGLTYEQYFGPGTRLTVT.

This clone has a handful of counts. The CDR3 sequence is CASGLVRVGGIAGGPPPDTQYF. The CDR3, as DNA: TGTGCTAGTGGTTTGGTACGGGTAGGGGGAATAGCGGGAGGCCCCCCGCCAGATACGCAGTATTTT. This rearrangement joins TRBV12-5 to TRBJ2-3, with 10 positions matching TRBD2. The CDR3 spans 22 residues. V was pared by 0 bases and J by 4 bases, with 22 bases of the junction left unmatched. CDR1 LGHNT and CDR2 FRNRAP come from the germline V gene.

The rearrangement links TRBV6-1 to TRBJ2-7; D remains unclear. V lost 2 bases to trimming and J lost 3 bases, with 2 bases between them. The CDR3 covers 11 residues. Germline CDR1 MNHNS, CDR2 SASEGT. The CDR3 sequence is CASSELYEQYF. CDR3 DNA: TGTGCCAGCAGTGAACTCTACGAGCAGTACTTC.

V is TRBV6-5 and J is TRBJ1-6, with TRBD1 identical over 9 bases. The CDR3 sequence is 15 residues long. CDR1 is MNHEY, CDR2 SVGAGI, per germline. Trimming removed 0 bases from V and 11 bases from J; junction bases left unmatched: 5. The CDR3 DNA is TGTGCCAGCAGTTACTCGGGACAGGGCCTTACACCCCTCCACTTT. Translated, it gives CASSYSGQGLTPLHF.

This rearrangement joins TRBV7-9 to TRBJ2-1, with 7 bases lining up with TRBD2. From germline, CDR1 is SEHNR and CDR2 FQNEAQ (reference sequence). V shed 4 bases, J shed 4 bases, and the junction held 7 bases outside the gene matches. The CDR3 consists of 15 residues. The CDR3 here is CASSWREFQYNEQFF. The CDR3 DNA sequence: TGTGCCAGCAGCTGGCGGGAGTTTCAGTACAATGAGCAGTTCTTC. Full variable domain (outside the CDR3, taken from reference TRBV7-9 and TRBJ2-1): DTGVSQNPRHKITKRGQNVTFRCDPISEHNRLYWYRQTLGQGPEFLTYFQNEAQLEKSRLLSDRFSAERPKGSFSTLEIQRTEQGDSAMYLCASSWREFQYNEQFFGPGTRLTVL.

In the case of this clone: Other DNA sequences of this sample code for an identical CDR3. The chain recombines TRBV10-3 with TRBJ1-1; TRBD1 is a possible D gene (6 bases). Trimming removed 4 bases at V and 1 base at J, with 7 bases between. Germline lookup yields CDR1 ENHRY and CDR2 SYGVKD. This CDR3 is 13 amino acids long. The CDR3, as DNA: TGTGCCATCAGTGGGACAGCGAACACTGAAGCTTTCTTT. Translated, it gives CAISGTANTEAFF.

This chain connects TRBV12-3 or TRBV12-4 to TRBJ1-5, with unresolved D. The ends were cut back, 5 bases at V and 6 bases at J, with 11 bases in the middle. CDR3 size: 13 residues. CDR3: CASSPRHGQPQHF. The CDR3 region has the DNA TGTGCCAGCAGTCCTCGACATGGTCAGCCCCAGCATTTT.

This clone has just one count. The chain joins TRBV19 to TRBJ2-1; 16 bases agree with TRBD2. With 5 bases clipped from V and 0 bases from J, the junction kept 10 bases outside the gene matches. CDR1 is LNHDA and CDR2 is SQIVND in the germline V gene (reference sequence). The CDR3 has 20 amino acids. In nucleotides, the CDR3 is TGTGCCAGTAGTGCCGGGACTAGCGGGGGGGCCAAATACTCCTACAATGAGCAGTTCTTC. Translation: CASSAGTSGGAKYSYNEQFF.

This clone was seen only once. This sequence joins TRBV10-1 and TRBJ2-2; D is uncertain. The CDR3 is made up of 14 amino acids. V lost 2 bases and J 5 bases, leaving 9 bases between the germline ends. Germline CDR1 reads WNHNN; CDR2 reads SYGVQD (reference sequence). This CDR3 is CASSEMSVTGELFF. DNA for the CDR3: TGCGCCAGCAGTGAGATGAGTGTGACCGGGGAGCTGTTTTTT.